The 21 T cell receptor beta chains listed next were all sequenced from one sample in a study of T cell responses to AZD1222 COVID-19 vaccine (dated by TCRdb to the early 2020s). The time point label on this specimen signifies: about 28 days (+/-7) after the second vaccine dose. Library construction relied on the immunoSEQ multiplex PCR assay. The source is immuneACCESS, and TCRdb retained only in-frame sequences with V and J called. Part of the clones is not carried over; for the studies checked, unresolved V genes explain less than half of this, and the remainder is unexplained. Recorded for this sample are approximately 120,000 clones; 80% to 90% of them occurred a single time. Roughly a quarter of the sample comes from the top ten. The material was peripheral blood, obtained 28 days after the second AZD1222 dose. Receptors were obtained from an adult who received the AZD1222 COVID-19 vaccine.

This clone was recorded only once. The CDR3 DNA reads as TGTGCCAGCACCTCTTTTGGTTCACCCCTCCACTTT. As protein: CASTSFGSPLHF. This rearrangement joins TRBV27 to TRBJ1-6; no firm D call. The germline V gene encodes CDR1 MNHEY and CDR2 SMNVEV (reference sequence). The V and J ends lost 7 bases and 9 bases respectively, with 10 bases between them. The CDR3 spans 12 residues.

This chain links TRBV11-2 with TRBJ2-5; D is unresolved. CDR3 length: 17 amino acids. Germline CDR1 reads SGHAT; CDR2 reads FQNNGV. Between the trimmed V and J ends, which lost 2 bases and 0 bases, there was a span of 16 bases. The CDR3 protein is CASSLSSSGLYQETQYF. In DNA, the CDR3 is TGTGCCAGCAGCTTAAGCTCCTCAGGCCTGTACCAAGAGACCCAGTACTTC.

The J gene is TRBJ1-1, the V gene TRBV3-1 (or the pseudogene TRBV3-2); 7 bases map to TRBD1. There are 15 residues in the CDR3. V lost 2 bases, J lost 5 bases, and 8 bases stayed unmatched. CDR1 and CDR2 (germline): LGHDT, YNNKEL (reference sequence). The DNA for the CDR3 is TGTGCCAGCAGCCAACCTAGGGGGCGAGGGACTGAAGCTTTCTTT. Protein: CASSQPRGRGTEAFF.

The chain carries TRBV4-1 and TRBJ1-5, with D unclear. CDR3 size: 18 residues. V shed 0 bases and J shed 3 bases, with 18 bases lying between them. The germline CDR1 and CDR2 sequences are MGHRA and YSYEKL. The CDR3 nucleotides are TGCGCCAGCAGCCAAGATCCCGACGGCCAGAGAAACAATCAGCCCCAGCATTTT. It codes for CASSQDPDGQRNNQPQHF.

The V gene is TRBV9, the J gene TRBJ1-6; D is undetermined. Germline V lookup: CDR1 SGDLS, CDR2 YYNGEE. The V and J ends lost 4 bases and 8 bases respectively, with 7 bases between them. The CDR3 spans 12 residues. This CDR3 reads CASSLVDSPLHF. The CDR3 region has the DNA TGTGCCAGCAGCCTCGTGGATTCACCCCTCCACTTT.

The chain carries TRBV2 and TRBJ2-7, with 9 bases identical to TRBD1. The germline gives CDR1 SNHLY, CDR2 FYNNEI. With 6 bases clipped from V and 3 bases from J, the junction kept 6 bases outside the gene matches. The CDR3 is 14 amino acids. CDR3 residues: CASSILGQGYEQYF. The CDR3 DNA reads TGTGCCAGCAGCATTCTGGGACAGGGCTACGAGCAGTACTTC.

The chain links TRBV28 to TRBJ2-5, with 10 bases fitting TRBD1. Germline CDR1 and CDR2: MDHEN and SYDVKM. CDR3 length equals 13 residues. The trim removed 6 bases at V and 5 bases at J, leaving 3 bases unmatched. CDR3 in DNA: TGTGCCAGCAGCCCGACAGGGGGCGAGACCCAGTACTTC. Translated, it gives CASSPTGGETQYF.

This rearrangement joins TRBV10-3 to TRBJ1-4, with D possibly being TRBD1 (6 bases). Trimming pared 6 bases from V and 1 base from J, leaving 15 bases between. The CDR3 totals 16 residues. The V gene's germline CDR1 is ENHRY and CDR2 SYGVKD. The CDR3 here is CAISKQGIGTNEKLFF. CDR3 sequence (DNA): TGTGCCATCAGCAAACAGGGCATTGGAACTAATGAAAAACTGTTTTTT.

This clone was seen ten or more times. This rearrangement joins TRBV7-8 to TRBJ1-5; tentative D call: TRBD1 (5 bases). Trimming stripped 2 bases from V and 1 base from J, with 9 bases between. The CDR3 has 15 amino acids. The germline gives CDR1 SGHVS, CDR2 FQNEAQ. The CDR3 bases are TGTGCCAGCAGCTTATGGGGGGAGAGCAATCAGCCCCAGCATTTT. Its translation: CASSLWGESNQPQHF.

The CDR3 loop reads CASSLNTGELFF. The CDR3 DNA follows: TGTGCCAGCAGCCTGAACACCGGGGAGCTGTTTTTT. V and J are TRBV7-9 and TRBJ2-2; D is uncertain. Between the trimmed V and J ends, which lost 5 bases and 1 base, there was a span of 2 bases. In germline, CDR1 is SEHNR, CDR2 FQNEAQ (reference sequence). CDR3 length equals 12 residues.

The CDR3 is CASRSQETYGYTF. DNA of the CDR3: TGTGCCAGCAGGTCACAGGAGACCTATGGCTACACCTTC. The genes are TRBV6-5 and TRBJ1-2, with D possibly TRBD1 on 5 matching bases. From germline, CDR1 is MNHEY and CDR2 SVGAGI. V lost 6 bases and J 4 bases, leaving 12 bases between the germline ends. This CDR3 spans 13 amino acids.

CDR3: CASSFPSSYEQYF. CDR3 coding DNA: TGTGCCAGCAGCTTTCCTTCCTCCTACGAGCAGTACTTC. This rearrangement joins TRBV7-9 to TRBJ2-7, with D unresolved. Between the trimmed V and J ends, which lost 3 bases and 0 bases, there was a span of 6 bases. This CDR3 region has 13 residues. Germline V gene sequence: CDR1 SEHNR, CDR2 FQNEAQ (reference sequence).

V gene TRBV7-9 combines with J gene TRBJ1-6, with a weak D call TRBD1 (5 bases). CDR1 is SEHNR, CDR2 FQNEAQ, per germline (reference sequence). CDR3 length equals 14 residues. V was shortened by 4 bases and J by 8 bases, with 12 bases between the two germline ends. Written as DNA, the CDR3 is TGTGCCAGCAGCTCGTGGGCCAGGGATTCACCCCTCCACTTT. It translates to CASSSWARDSPLHF.

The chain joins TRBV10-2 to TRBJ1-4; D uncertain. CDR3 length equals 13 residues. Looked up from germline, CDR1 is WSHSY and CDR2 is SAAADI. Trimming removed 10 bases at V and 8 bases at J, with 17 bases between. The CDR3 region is CATYKPVGEKLFF. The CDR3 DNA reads TGCGCCACCTACAAGCCGGTTGGAGAAAAACTGTTTTTT.

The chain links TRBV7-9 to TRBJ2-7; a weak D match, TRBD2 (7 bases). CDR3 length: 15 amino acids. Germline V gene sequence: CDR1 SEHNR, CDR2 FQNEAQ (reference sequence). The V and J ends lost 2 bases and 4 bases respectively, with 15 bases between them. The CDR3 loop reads CASSLYTGGNYEQYF. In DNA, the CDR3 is TGTGCCAGCAGCTTATATACGGGGGGCAATTACGAGCAGTACTTC.

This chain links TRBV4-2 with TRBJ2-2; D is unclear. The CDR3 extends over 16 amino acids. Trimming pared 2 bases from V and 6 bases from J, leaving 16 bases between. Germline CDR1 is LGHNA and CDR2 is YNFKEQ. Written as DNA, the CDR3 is TGTGCCAGCAGCCAATTAAGCAGTAGTACCCCCGGGGAGCTGTTTTTT. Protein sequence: CASSQLSSSTPGELFF.

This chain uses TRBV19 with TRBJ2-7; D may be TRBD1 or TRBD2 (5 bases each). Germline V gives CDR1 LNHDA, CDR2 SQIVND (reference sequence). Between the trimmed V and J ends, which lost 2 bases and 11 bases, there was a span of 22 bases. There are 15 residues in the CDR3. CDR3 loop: CASSITTDPGLGKYF. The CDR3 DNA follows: TGTGCCAGTAGTATAACGACTGACCCGGGGCTGGGAAAGTACTTC.

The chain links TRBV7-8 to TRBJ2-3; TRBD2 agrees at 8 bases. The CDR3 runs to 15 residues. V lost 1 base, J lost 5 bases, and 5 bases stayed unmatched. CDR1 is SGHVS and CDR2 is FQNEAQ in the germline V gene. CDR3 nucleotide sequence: TGTGCCAGCAGCTTAGGGTTAGCGGGGTTAGATACGCAGTATTTT. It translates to CASSLGLAGLDTQYF.

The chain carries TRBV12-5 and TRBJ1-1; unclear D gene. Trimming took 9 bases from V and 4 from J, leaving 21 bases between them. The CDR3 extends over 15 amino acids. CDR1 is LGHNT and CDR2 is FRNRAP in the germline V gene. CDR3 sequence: CARAGIVSPSTEAFF. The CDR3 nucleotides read TGTGCTAGGGCGGGAATTGTAAGCCCTAGCACTGAAGCTTTCTTT. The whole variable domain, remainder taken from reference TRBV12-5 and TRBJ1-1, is DARVTQTPRHKVTEMGQEVTMRCQPILGHNTVFWYRQTMMQGLELLAYFRNRAPLDDSGMPKDRFSAEMPDATLATLKIQPSEPRDSAVYFCARAGIVSPSTEAFFGQGTRLTVV.

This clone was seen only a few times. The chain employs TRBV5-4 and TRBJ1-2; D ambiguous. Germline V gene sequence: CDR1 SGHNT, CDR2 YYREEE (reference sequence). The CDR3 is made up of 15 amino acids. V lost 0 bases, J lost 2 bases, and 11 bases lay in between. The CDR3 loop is CASSLVPDANYGYTF. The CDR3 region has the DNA TGTGCCAGCAGCTTGGTCCCCGACGCGAACTATGGCTACACCTTC.

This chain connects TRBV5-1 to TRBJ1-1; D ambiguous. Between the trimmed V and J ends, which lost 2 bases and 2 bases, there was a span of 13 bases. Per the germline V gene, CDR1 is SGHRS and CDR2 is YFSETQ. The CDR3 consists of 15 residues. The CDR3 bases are TGCGCCAGCAGCTTATTCGAGGGCTCTAACACTGAAGCTTTCTTT. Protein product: CASSLFEGSNTEAFF.